The entry below gives a single TCR beta chain sequence along with its context. Naivety among CD8 cells was defined by CD45RO negativity and positive CCR7 selection, thereby excluding terminally differentiated effector memory CD45RA+ cells. The data are from a study of shared clonotypes between healthy human individuals. This table comes from immunoSEQ multiplex PCR, and its TCRdb copy is limited to in-frame clones, with some not included. The sample holds some 2,000,000 clones; just under 95% are singletons and the top ten take about 1.1%. V lost 5 bases and J lost 5, with 21 bases in between. Germline V gene lookup returns CDR1 SEHNR and CDR2 FQNEAQ (reference sequence). The CDR3 spans 16 residues.

Sequenced material: naive CD8+ T cells sorted from blood. The chain joins TRBV7-9 to TRBJ1-2; D gene unclear. This TCR derives from a man aged 18 to 30 in good health. The CDR3 bases are TGTGCCAGCAGCCCGAACCCGGGTGCCGCTCCTTATGGCTACACCTTC. Protein: CASSPNPGAAPYGYTF.